These 6 T cell receptor beta chains originate from one sample sequenced in a study of cytomegalovirus exposure and HLA in healthy donors. The study ran its PCR with 60 Vbeta and 13 Jbeta primers. The assay was immunoSEQ multiplex PCR, and TCRdb's table has in-frame clones only and misses some. The sample yields around 160,000 clones, approximately 77% seen once. Source material: PBMCs. The source of these receptors is a male donor in good health and CMV-seropositive.

This chain links TRBV30 with TRBJ2-5; 7 nucleotides agree with TRBD2. Per the germline V gene, CDR1 is GTSNPN and CDR2 is SVGIG (reference sequence). Trimming at V came to 2 bases and at J to 5 bases, leaving 2 bases not matched to a gene. The CDR3 is made up of 12 amino acids. CDR3 in amino acids: CAWSMGGETQYF. CDR3 bases: TGTGCCTGGAGTATGGGGGGGGAGACCCAGTACTTC.

This clone showed up just once. The chain couples TRBV10-1 to TRBJ1-1; a weak D match, TRBD1 (6 bases). Germline loops: CDR1 WNHNN, CDR2 SYGVQD (reference sequence). Trimming stripped 10 bases from V and 0 bases from J, with 15 bases between. CDR3 length: 14 residues. In DNA, the CDR3 is TGCGCCACCCCCTCGGGGGGGCTGAACACTGAAGCTTTCTTT. This sequence encodes CATPSGGLNTEAFF.

The chain links TRBV2 to TRBJ2-5; 8 nucleotides line up with TRBD1. J lost 4 bases, V lost 4 bases, and 2 bases had no gene match. Looked up from germline, CDR1 is SNHLY and CDR2 is FYNNEI. The CDR3 extends over 13 amino acids. CDR3 nucleotides: TGTGCCAGCAGTGGAGGGACAGGAGAGACCCAGTACTTC. Its protein is CASSGGTGETQYF.

This chain connects TRBV18 to TRBJ1-4; 12 bases map to TRBD1. The CDR3 loop spans 16 amino acids. Germline CDR1 is KGHSH and CDR2 is LQKENI. V lost 2 bases and J lost 7; bases outside the gene matches: 5. The CDR3 DNA reads TGTGCCAGCTCACCAAGCCGGGACAGGGGGCGTGAAAAACTGTTTTTT. Its translation: CASSPSRDRGREKLFF.

The V gene is TRBV5-1, the J gene TRBJ2-5; the D gene is possibly TRBD1 (5 bases). This CDR3 region has 16 residues. Germline values: CDR1 SGHRS, CDR2 YFSETQ. Trimming pared 5 bases from V and 4 bases from J, leaving 21 bases between. The CDR3 here is CASSALSGHIAETQYF. CDR3 sequence (DNA): TGCGCCAGCAGTGCCCTGTCCGGACACATCGCAGAGACCCAGTACTTC.

This chain joins TRBV9 and TRBJ1-2; D is perhaps TRBD1 (5 bases). V dropped 3 bases and J dropped 8 bases, with 14 bases sitting between them. Germline V CDR1 and CDR2: SGDLS, YYNGEE. This CDR3 is 13 amino acids long. CDR3 loop: CASSAGGGGGYTF. In nucleotides, the CDR3 is TGTGCCAGCAGCGCCGGGGGGGGAGGGGGCTACACCTTC. Filled out from reference TRBV9 and TRBJ1-2, the complete variable domain reads DSGVTQTPKHLITATGQRVTLRCSPRSGDLSVYWYQQSLDQGLQFLIQYYNGEERAKGNILERFSAQQFPDLHSELNLSSLELGDSALYFCASSAGGGGGYTFGSGTRLTVV.